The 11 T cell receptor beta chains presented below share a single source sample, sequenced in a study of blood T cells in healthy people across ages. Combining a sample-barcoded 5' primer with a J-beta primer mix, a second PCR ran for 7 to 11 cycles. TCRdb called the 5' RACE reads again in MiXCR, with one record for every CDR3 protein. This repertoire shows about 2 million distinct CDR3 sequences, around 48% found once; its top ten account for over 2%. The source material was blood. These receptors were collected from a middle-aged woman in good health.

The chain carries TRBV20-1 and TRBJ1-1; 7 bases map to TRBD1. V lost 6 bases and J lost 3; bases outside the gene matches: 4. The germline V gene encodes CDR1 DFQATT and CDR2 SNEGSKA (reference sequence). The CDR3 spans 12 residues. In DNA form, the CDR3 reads TGCAGTGCCGACAGGGTCGACACTGAAGCTTTCTTT. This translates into CSADRVDTEAFF.

The chain's CDR3 is CSAIGLVLTDTQYF. CDR3 nucleotides: TGCAGTGCTATCGGACTCGTTCTCACAGATACGCAGTATTTT. The chain combines TRBV20-1 with TRBJ2-3; D possibly corresponds to TRBD2 (5 bases). CDR3 length: 14 amino acids. The V gene lost 4 bases and the J gene lost 2 bases, with 13 bases spanning the gap. CDR1 and CDR2 from the germline V gene are DFQATT and SNEGSKA (reference sequence).

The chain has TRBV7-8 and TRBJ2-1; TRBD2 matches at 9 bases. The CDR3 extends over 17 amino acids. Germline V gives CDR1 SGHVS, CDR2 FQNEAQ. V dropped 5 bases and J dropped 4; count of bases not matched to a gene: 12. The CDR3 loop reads CASSTLAAGGEYNEQFF. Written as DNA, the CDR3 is TGTGCCAGCAGCACGCTCGCAGCGGGGGGTGAATACAATGAGCAGTTCTTC. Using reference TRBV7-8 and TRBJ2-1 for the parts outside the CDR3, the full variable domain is GAGVSQSPRYKVAKRGQDVALRCDPISGHVSLFWYQQALGQGPEFLTYFQNEAQLDKSGLPSDRFFAERPEGSVSTLKIQRTQQEDSAVYLCASSTLAAGGEYNEQFFGPGTRLTVL.

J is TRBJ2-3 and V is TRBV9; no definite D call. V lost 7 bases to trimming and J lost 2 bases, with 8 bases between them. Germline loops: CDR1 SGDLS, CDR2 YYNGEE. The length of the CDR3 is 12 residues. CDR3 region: CASGRVTDTQYF. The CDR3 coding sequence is TGTGCCAGCGGGCGAGTCACAGATACGCAGTATTTT. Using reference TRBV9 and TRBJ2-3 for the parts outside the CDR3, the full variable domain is DSGVTQTPKHLITATGQRVTLRCSPRSGDLSVYWYQQSLDQGLQFLIQYYNGEERAKGNILERFSAQQFPDLHSELNLSSLELGDSALYFCASGRVTDTQYFGPGTRLTVL.

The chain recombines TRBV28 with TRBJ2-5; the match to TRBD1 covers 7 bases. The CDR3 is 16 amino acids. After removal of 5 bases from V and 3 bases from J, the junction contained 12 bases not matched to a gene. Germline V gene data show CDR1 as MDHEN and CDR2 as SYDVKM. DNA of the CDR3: TGTGCCAGCAGTCGACCACAGGGGCGAGGGGAAGAGACCCAGTACTTC. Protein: CASSRPQGRGEETQYF.

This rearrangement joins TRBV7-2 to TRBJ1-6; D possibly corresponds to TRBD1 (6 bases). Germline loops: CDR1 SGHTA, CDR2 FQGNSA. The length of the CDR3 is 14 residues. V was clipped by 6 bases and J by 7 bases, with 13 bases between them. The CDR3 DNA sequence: TGTGCCAGCAGTTTCAGGGGTACAAATTCACCCCTCCACTTT. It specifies CASSFRGTNSPLHF.

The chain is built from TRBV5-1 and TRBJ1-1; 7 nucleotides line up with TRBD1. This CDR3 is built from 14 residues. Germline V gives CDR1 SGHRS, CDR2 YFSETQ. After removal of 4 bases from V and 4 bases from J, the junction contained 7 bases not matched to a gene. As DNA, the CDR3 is TGCGCCAGCAGCGAGCCAGGGGGAGCCACTGAAGCTTTCTTT. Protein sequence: CASSEPGGATEAFF.

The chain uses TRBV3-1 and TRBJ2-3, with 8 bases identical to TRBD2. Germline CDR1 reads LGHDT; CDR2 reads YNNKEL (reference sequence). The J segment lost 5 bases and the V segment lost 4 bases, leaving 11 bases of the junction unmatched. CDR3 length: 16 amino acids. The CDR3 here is CASSPTAGARGDTQYF. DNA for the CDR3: TGTGCCAGCAGCCCCACAGCGGGGGCCCGCGGAGATACGCAGTATTTT.

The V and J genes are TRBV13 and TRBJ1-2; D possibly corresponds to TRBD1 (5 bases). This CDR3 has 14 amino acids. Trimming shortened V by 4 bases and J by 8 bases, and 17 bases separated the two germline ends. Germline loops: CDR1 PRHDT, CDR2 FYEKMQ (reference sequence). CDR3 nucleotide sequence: TGTGCCAGCAGCTCCCGGGGGAGACGGGGCGGCTACACCTTC. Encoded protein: CASSSRGRRGGYTF.

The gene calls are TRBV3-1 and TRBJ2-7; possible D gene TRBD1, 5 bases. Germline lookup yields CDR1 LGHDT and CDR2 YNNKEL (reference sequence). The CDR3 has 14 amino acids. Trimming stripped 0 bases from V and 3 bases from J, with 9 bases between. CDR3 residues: CASSQDRVYYEQYF. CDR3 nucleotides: TGTGCCAGCAGCCAAGACAGGGTTTACTACGAGCAGTACTTC.

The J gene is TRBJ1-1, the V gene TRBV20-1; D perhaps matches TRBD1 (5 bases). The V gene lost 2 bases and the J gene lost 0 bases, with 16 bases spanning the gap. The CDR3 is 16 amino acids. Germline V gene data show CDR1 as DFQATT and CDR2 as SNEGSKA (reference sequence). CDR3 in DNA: TGCAGTGCTAGATTCATACCGGGACGGATGAACACTGAAGCTTTCTTT. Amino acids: CSARFIPGRMNTEAFF.